Listed below are T cell receptor beta chains from one sample, sequenced in a study of molecular identifiers for immune sequencing clone quantification. TCRdb recomputed calls from the PCR reads with MiXCR, one row per CDR3 protein. The sample carries 400,000 to 600,000 distinct CDR3 sequences, approximately 25% recorded once. Sequencing was done on a sample of naive CD8+ T cells from blood, with Jurkat cell RNA spiked in. These receptors came from a human donor in good health. Some libraries in this study had Jurkat cell RNA spiked in. Both conserved end residues are part of each CDR3. D genes are given only for firm matches. Rows give clone size only sometimes, using once, few, many, or a class for an expanded clone.

clone size: -; J gene: TRBJ2-7; V gene: TRBV27; D gene: -; CDR3 DNA: TGTGCCAGCAGTTTTGGGGGGGCCCCTGGCGAGCAGTACTTC; CDR3 protein: CASSFGGAPGEQYF
clone size: -; J gene: TRBJ2-1; V gene: TRBV10-3; D gene: TRBD2; CDR3 DNA: TGTGCCATCAGTGAGCACGATCAAGGCGGGGGGTTCTTC; CDR3 protein: CAISEHDQGGGFF
clone size: few; J gene: TRBJ1-1; V gene: TRBV6-5; D gene: -; CDR3 DNA: TGTGCCAGCAGCTATACAGTGAACACTGAAGCTTTCTTT; CDR3 protein: CASSYTVNTEAFF
clone size: -; J gene: TRBJ2-2; V gene: TRBV20-1; D gene: TRBD2; CDR3 DNA: TGCAGTGCTAGAGATCCACTAGCGCTGAACACCGGGGAGCTGTTTTTT; CDR3 protein: CSARDPLALNTGELFF
clone size: many; J gene: TRBJ2-7; V gene: TRBV28; D gene: TRBD2; CDR3 DNA: TGTGCCAGCAGCGGAGCGGGGTGGGGCTACTACGAGCAGTACTTC; CDR3 protein: CASSGAGWGYYEQYF
clone size: few; J gene: TRBJ1-3; V gene: TRBV2; D gene: -; CDR3 DNA: TGTGCCAGCAGGCAACGGACAGGAAACACCATATATTTT; CDR3 protein: CASRQRTGNTIYF
clone size: -; J gene: TRBJ2-3; V gene: TRBV7-9; D gene: TRBD1; CDR3 DNA: TGTGCCAGCAGCTTCTTGACAGGGGTTACAGATACGCAGTATTTT; CDR3 protein: CASSFLTGVTDTQYF
clone size: many; J gene: TRBJ2-3; V gene: TRBV13; D gene: -; CDR3 DNA: TGTGCCAGCAGTGGACCCCCTGGGGCCATTTTAAGCGGAGATACGCAGTATTTT; CDR3 protein: CASSGPPGAILSGDTQYF
clone size: -; J gene: TRBJ1-1; V gene: TRBV6-2/TRBV6-3; D gene: TRBD1; CDR3 DNA: TGTGCCAGCAGTAGGACAGGGAGTCGCACTGAAGCTTTCTTT; CDR3 protein: CASSRTGSRTEAFF
clone size: -; J gene: TRBJ1-5; V gene: TRBV6-6; D gene: -; CDR3 DNA: TGTGCCAGCAGTTACACCCGACTGGGGAGCAATCCGCCTCAGCATTTT; CDR3 protein: CASSYTRLGSNPPQHF
clone size: -; J gene: TRBJ1-2; V gene: TRBV2; D gene: TRBD1; CDR3 DNA: TGTGCCAGCAGTGAAAGTCGGGACAGGGTGGATTATGGCTACACCTTC; CDR3 protein: CASSESRDRVDYGYTF
clone size: -; J gene: TRBJ1-1; V gene: TRBV27; D gene: TRBD1; CDR3 DNA: TGTGCCAGCAGTTACACAGGGGAGCGCACTGAAGCTTTCTTT; CDR3 protein: CASSYTGERTEAFF
clone size: -; J gene: TRBJ2-5; V gene: TRBV4-3; D gene: -; CDR3 DNA: TGCGCCAGCAGCCAAGAAGGGAAGACCCAGTACTTC; CDR3 protein: CASSQEGKTQYF
clone size: few; J gene: TRBJ2-7; V gene: TRBV27; D gene: -; CDR3 DNA: TGTGCCAGCAGTTGGACACAGGGAACGGACTACGAGCAGTACTTC; CDR3 protein: CASSWTQGTDYEQYF
clone size: few; J gene: TRBJ1-2; V gene: TRBV14; D gene: TRBD1; CDR3 DNA: TGTGCCAGCAGCCAAGTAGGGGACAGTCTCTATGGCTACACCTTC; CDR3 protein: CASSQVGDSLYGYTF
clone size: many; J gene: TRBJ2-1; V gene: TRBV30; D gene: -; CDR3 DNA: TGTGCCTGGAGTGTAAATGAGCAGTTCTTC; CDR3 protein: CAWSVNEQFF
clone size: few; J gene: TRBJ2-7; V gene: TRBV6-5; D gene: -; CDR3 DNA: TGTGCCAGCAGGTCGATAGGGAACTACGAGCAGTACTTC; CDR3 protein: CASRSIGNYEQYF
clone size: few; J gene: TRBJ2-7; V gene: TRBV12-3/TRBV12-4; D gene: -; CDR3 DNA: TGTGCCAGCAGAGAGACGGGGAACTACGAGCAGTACTTC; CDR3 protein: CASRETGNYEQYF
clone size: -; J gene: TRBJ2-3; V gene: TRBV7-9; D gene: -; CDR3 DNA: TGTGCCAGCAGCTTACCCCCGGGACCAAGCACAGATACGCAGTATTTT; CDR3 protein: CASSLPPGPSTDTQYF
clone size: -; J gene: TRBJ2-7; V gene: TRBV29-1; D gene: -; CDR3 DNA: TGCCGCGTTGAAGAGCTAGGGATTGGAATGCCCTACGAGCAGTACTTC; CDR3 protein: CRVEELGIGMPYEQYF
clone size: -; J gene: TRBJ2-1; V gene: TRBV7-9; D gene: -; CDR3 DNA: TGTGCCAGCAGCCCCCCGGGTGGGGGGCGATTATTTGAGCAGTTCTTC; CDR3 protein: CASSPPGGGRLFEQFF
clone size: -; J gene: TRBJ2-3; V gene: TRBV6-5; D gene: -; CDR3 DNA: TGTACCAGCGGCAGCTCTAGCACAGATACGCAGTATTTT; CDR3 protein: CTSGSSSTDTQYF
clone size: many; J gene: TRBJ2-3; V gene: TRBV9; D gene: TRBD2; CDR3 DNA: TGTGCCAGCAGCGTAGGAGCGGGGCCCAGCACAGATACGCAGTATTTT; CDR3 protein: CASSVGAGPSTDTQYF
clone size: few; J gene: TRBJ1-1; V gene: TRBV6-2/TRBV6-3; D gene: TRBD1; CDR3 DNA: TGTGCCAGCAGTAATAGGACAGGGGAGAACATGAACACTGAAGCTTTCTTT; CDR3 protein: CASSNRTGENMNTEAFF
clone size: many; J gene: TRBJ2-1; V gene: TRBV7-2; D gene: TRBD2; CDR3 DNA: TGTGCCAGCAGCTTAGTCTACGGGCCGGGAGGTAATGAGCAGTTCTTC; CDR3 protein: CASSLVYGPGGNEQFF
clone size: -; J gene: TRBJ2-7; V gene: TRBV13; D gene: -; CDR3 DNA: TGTGCCAGCAGCCCTCCCCAGCGGAACGAGCAGTACTTC; CDR3 protein: CASSPPQRNEQYF
clone size: -; J gene: TRBJ1-1; V gene: TRBV27; D gene: -; CDR3 DNA: TGTGCCAGCAGTATACCCCGGGGGCGCGGGTCCACTGAAGCTTTCTTT; CDR3 protein: CASSIPRGRGSTEAFF
clone size: -; J gene: TRBJ2-5; V gene: TRBV9; D gene: TRBD2; CDR3 DNA: TGTGCCAGCAGCGTAGTGGATGCTAGCGGGAGTACCCAGTACTTC; CDR3 protein: CASSVVDASGSTQYF
clone size: -; J gene: TRBJ2-7; V gene: TRBV6-6; D gene: -; CDR3 DNA: TGTGCCAGCAGTTACTCGAGCAGGACAGTAACCTACGAGCGGTACTTC; CDR3 protein: CASSYSSRTVTYERYF
clone size: many; J gene: TRBJ1-1; V gene: TRBV4-1; D gene: -; CDR3 DNA: TGCGCCAGCAGCCATCGGCACTTGAACACTGAAGCTTTCTTT; CDR3 protein: CASSHRHLNTEAFF
clone size: -; J gene: TRBJ2-7; V gene: TRBV27; D gene: -; CDR3 DNA: TGTGCCAGCACCTTTGGCCACGAGCAGTACTTC; CDR3 protein: CASTFGHEQYF
clone size: -; J gene: TRBJ2-7; V gene: TRBV7-9; D gene: -; CDR3 DNA: TGTGCCAGCAGCCTACCCGGGGGAGCCTACGTGCAGTACTTC; CDR3 protein: CASSLPGGAYVQYF
clone size: many; J gene: TRBJ2-7; V gene: TRBV20-1; D gene: -; CDR3 DNA: TGCAGTGCTGGCCCACCGGACCTAGAGGGGTACGAGCAGTACTTC; CDR3 protein: CSAGPPDLEGYEQYF
clone size: few; J gene: TRBJ2-3; V gene: TRBV19; D gene: TRBD1; CDR3 DNA: TGTGCCACGAGGGGTTGGGACAGTGACACAGATACGCAGTATTTT; CDR3 protein: CATRGWDSDTDTQYF
clone size: -; J gene: TRBJ2-1; V gene: TRBV20-1; D gene: TRBD2; CDR3 DNA: TGCAGTGCTAGAGATTTACTAGCGGTGCGGAATGAGCAGTTCTTC; CDR3 protein: CSARDLLAVRNEQFF
clone size: -; J gene: TRBJ2-5; V gene: TRBV29-1; D gene: -; CDR3 DNA: TGCAGCGTTCTAAGGGCGGGAGAGACCCAGTACTTC; CDR3 protein: CSVLRAGETQYF
clone size: -; J gene: TRBJ1-1; V gene: TRBV30; D gene: -; CDR3 DNA: TGTGCCTGGAGTGTACTATGGGGCTTGAACACTGAAGCTTTCTTT; CDR3 protein: CAWSVLWGLNTEAFF
clone size: few; J gene: TRBJ1-1; V gene: TRBV10-3; D gene: -; CDR3 DNA: TGTGCCATCCACGCAGGGACTTACACTGAAGCTTTCTTT; CDR3 protein: CAIHAGTYTEAFF
clone size: -; J gene: TRBJ2-2; V gene: TRBV30; D gene: -; CDR3 DNA: TGTGCCTGGAGTGTACTAGGGGTGGGCACCGGGGAGCTGTTTTTT; CDR3 protein: CAWSVLGVGTGELFF
clone size: -; J gene: TRBJ2-3; V gene: TRBV28; D gene: TRBD2; CDR3 DNA: TGTGCCAGCAGTTTATTGCGGGAGGGATCAGATACGCAGTATTTT; CDR3 protein: CASSLLREGSDTQYF
clone size: many; J gene: TRBJ1-4; V gene: TRBV5-6; D gene: -; CDR3 DNA: TGTGCCAGCAGCTCGGACGAAGAAAAACTGTTTTTT; CDR3 protein: CASSSDEEKLFF
clone size: few; J gene: TRBJ2-5; V gene: TRBV3-1; D gene: TRBD2; CDR3 DNA: TGTGCCAGCAGCCAAGGAGGGACTAGCGGGGAGACCCAGTACTTC; CDR3 protein: CASSQGGTSGETQYF
clone size: few; J gene: TRBJ2-1; V gene: TRBV11-2; D gene: TRBD1; CDR3 DNA: TGTGCCAGCAGCGGACTGACAGGGAATTCCTACAATGAGCAGTTCTTC; CDR3 protein: CASSGLTGNSYNEQFF
clone size: few; J gene: TRBJ2-3; V gene: TRBV27; D gene: -; CDR3 DNA: TGTGCCAGCAGCCGCTCAGGGACCGATATCACAGATACGCAGTATTTT; CDR3 protein: CASSRSGTDITDTQYF
clone size: many; J gene: TRBJ2-3; V gene: TRBV5-6; D gene: -; CDR3 DNA: TGTGCCAGTCGCGCGGGGTCCACCGTTAAGGAAGTATTT; CDR3 protein: CASRAGSTVKEVF
clone size: many; J gene: TRBJ2-3; V gene: TRBV11-2; D gene: -; CDR3 DNA: TGTGCCAGCAGCCCCAGAGAGAGGACAGATACGCAGTATTTT; CDR3 protein: CASSPRERTDTQYF
clone size: few; J gene: TRBJ1-1; V gene: TRBV6-1; D gene: -; CDR3 DNA: TGTGCCACGTCGACAGGCCCTAAGGTGAACACTGAAGCTCTCTTT; CDR3 protein: CATSTGPKVNTEALF
clone size: few; J gene: TRBJ1-1; V gene: TRBV29-1; D gene: -; CDR3 DNA: TGCAGCGTTCGGCCGGGACACATGAACACTGAAGCTTTCTTT; CDR3 protein: CSVRPGHMNTEAFF
clone size: -; J gene: TRBJ2-7; V gene: TRBV5-6; D gene: -; CDR3 DNA: TGTGCCAGCAGCCCCGATGGAGAGAGCTACGAGCAGTACTTC; CDR3 protein: CASSPDGESYEQYF
clone size: -; J gene: TRBJ2-7; V gene: TRBV5-3; D gene: -; CDR3 DNA: TGTGCCAGCAGCTTGCGAGGAGGGGGGCTCGGCGAGCAGTACTTC; CDR3 protein: CASSLRGGGLGEQYF
clone size: -; J gene: TRBJ2-2; V gene: TRBV27; D gene: -; CDR3 DNA: TGTGCCAGCAGTTTAGATAAGTTTTCGTACACCGGGGAGCTGTTTTTT; CDR3 protein: CASSLDKFSYTGELFF
clone size: few; J gene: TRBJ2-3; V gene: TRBV30; D gene: -; CDR3 DNA: TGTGCCTGGAGTGTAGGGCTACCCGCGGGAGATACGCAGTATTTT; CDR3 protein: CAWSVGLPAGDTQYF
clone size: many; J gene: TRBJ2-5; V gene: TRBV4-3; D gene: -; CDR3 DNA: TGCGCCAGCAGCCAAGATGAAGGGTACCAAGAGACCCAGTACTTC; CDR3 protein: CASSQDEGYQETQYF
clone size: -; J gene: TRBJ2-5; V gene: TRBV5-6; D gene: -; CDR3 DNA: TGTGCCAGCAGCTTGACAGGGAGATGGTCCGAGACCCAGTACTTC; CDR3 protein: CASSLTGRWSETQYF